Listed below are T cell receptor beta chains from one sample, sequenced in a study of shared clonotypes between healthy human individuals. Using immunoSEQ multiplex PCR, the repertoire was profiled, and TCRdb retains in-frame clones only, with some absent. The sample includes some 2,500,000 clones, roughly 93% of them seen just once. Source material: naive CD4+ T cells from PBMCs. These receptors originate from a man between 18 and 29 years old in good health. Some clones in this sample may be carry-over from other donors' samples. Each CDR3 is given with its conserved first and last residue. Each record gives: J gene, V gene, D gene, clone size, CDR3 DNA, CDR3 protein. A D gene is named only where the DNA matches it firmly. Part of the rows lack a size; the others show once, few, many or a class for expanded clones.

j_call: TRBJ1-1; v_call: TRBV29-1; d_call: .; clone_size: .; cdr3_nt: TGCAGCGTTAAGGCCCTCGGGTACGGACGCGAGGCTGAAGCTTTCTTT; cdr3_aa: CSVKALGYGREAEAFF
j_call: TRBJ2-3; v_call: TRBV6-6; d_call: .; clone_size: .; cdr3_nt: TGTGCCAGCAACCCGGGCCTCCCCTCGGATACGCAGTATTTT; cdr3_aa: CASNPGLPSDTQYF
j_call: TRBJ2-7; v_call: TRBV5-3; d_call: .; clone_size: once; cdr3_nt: TGTGCCAGAAGCCTAAGCGACCGGGACTGCCTACCCTACGAGCAGTACTTC; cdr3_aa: CARSLSDRDCLPYEQYF
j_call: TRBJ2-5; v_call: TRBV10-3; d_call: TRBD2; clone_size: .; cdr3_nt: TGTGCCATCAGTGACCCCGGCGGGGGTGAGACCCAGTACTTC; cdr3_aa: CAISDPGGGETQYF
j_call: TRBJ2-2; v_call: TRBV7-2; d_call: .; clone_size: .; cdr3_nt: TGTGCCAGCAGCTTCGGACGGGGGAACACCGGGGAGCTGTTTTTT; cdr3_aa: CASSFGRGNTGELFF
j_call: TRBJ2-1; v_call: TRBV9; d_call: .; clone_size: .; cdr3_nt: TGTGCCAGCACCGTTCTTTCCAGCGGGTCCTACAATGAGCAGTTCTTC; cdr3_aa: CASTVLSSGSYNEQFF
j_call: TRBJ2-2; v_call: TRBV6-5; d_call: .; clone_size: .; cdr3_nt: TGTGCCAGCAGTCGCACAGGTCGTAGCACCGGGGAGCTGTTTTTT; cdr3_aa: CASSRTGRSTGELFF
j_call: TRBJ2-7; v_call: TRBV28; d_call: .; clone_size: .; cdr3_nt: TGTGCCAGCAGTACGGGACCCTTGAGCTCCTACGAGCAGTACTTC; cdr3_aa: CASSTGPLSSYEQYF
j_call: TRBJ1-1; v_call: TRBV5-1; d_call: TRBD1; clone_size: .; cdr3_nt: TGCGCCAGCAGTCGGGGTCCCACAGGGGAGGGGCCGAACACTGAAGCTTTCTTT; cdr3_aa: CASSRGPTGEGPNTEAFF
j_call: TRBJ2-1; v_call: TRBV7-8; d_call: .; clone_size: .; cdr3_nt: TGTGCCAGCAGCACTCGCCGAGGTAGCGGAGAATTCGAACGCTACAATGAGCAGTTCTTC; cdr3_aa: CASSTRRGSGEFERYNEQFF
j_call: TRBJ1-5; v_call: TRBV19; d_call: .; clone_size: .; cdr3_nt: TGTGCCAGTAGTACCCGCACAGCGGGATATAGCAATCAGCCCCAGCATTTT; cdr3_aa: CASSTRTAGYSNQPQHF
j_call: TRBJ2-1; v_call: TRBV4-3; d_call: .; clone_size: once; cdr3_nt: TGCGCCAGCAGCCAAGATAGAGGGTACGAGCAGTTCTTC; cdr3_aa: CASSQDRGYEQFF
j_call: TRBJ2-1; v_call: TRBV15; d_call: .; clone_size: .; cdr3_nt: TGTGCCACCAGCAGAGAATCTCTCCGGATAGTACTTCCTTACAATGAGCAGTTCTTC; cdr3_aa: CATSRESLRIVLPYNEQFF
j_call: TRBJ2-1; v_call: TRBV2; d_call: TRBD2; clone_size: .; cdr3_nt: TGTGCCAGCAGGGTCGGACTAGCGGGAGCAATAGATGAGCAGTTCTTC; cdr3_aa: CASRVGLAGAIDEQFF
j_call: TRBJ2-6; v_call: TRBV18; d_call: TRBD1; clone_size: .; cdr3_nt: TGTGCCAGCTCACCACGCGACAGGGGTACTGGGGCCAACGTCCTGACTTTC; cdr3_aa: CASSPRDRGTGANVLTF
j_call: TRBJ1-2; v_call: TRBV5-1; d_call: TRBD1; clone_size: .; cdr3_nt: TGCGCCAGCAGCAATCAGGGGGGTAGCTATGGCTACACCTTC; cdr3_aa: CASSNQGGSYGYTF
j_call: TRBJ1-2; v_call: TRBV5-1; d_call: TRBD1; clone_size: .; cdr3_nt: TGCGCCAGCAGCTTGGATGGGGACAGGGGGCTATATGGCTACACCTTC; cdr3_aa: CASSLDGDRGLYGYTF
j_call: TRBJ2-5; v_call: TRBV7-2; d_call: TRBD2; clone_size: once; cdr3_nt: TGTGCCAGCAGCCTTTCTAGCGGGCACCAAGAGACCCAGTACTTC; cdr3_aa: CASSLSSGHQETQYF
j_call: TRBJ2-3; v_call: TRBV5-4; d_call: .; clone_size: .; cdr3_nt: TGTGCCAGCAGCTCCAAGACAGTGGAGCTGGATACGCAGTATTTT; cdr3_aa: CASSSKTVELDTQYF
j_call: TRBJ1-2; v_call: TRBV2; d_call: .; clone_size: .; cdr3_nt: TGTGCCAGCAGTCCGGGTGGGGCGAACTATGGCTACACCTTC; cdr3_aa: CASSPGGANYGYTF
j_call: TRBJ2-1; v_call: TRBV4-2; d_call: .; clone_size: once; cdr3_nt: TGTGCCAGCAGCATATATAGGGGCGGGAATGAGCAGTTCTTC; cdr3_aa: CASSIYRGGNEQFF
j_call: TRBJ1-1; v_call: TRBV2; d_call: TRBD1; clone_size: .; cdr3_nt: TGTGCCAGCAGTGACTCCCTAGGGACAGTTGAAGCTTTCTTT; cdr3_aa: CASSDSLGTVEAFF
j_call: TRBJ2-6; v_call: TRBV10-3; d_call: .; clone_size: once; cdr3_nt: TGTGCCATCAGTCCGGGACTTAAGATCGGGGCCAACGTCCTGACTTTC; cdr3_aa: CAISPGLKIGANVLTF
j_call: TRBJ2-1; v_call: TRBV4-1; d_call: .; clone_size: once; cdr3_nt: TGCGCCAGCAGCCACCCCCAGGGAAAGCAGTTCTTC; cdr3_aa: CASSHPQGKQFF
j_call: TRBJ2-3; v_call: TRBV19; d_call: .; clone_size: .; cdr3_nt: TGTGCCAGTAGTCAGGGGCTTACTACAGATACGCAGTATTTT; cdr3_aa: CASSQGLTTDTQYF
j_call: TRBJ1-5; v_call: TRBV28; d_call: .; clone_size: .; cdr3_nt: TGTGCCAGCAGTGGGAAGCAGCCCCAGCATTTT; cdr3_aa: CASSGKQPQHF
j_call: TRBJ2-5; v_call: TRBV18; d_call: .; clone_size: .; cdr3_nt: TGTGCCAGCTCAACAACTAGGGGAGAGACCCAGTACTTC; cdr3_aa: CASSTTRGETQYF
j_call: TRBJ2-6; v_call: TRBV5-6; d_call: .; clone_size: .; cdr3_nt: TGTGCCAGCAGCTTGGCCCGCTCTGGGGCCAACGTCCTGACTTTC; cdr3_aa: CASSLARSGANVLTF
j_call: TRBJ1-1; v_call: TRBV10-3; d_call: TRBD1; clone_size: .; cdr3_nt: TGTGCCATCAGGGGGACAGACAACACTGAAGCTTTCTTT; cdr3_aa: CAIRGTDNTEAFF
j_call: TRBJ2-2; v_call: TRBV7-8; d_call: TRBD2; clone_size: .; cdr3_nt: TGTGCCAGCAGCTTCCTAGCGGCCATGAACACCGGGGAGCTGTTTTTT; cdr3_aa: CASSFLAAMNTGELFF
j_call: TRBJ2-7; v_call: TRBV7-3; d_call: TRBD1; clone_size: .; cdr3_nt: TGTGCCAGCAGCTTAGGGGGAAGGGGGCCCTACGAGCAGTACTTC; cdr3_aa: CASSLGGRGPYEQYF
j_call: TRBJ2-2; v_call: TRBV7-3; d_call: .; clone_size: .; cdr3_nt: TGTGCCAGCAGCCAGGGACCGCCCACCGGGGAGCTGTTTTTT; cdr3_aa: CASSQGPPTGELFF
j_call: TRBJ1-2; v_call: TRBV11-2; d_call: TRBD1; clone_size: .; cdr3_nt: TGTGCCAGCAGCTACCGGCGGGACAGCTATGGCTACACCTTC; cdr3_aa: CASSYRRDSYGYTF
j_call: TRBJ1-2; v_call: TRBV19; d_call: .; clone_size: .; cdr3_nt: TGTGCCAGTAGTATTGCGGGACACGGGCGCTATGGCTACACCTTC; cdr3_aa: CASSIAGHGRYGYTF
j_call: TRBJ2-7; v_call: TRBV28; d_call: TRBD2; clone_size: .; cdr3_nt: TGTGCCAGCAGTCCACGATTAACCCTAGCGGGAGATGCCTACGAGCAGTACTTC; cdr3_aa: CASSPRLTLAGDAYEQYF
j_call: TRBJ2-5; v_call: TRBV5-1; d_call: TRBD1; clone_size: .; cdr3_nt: TGCGCCAGCAGCACCCACAGGGGATGGGAGACCCAGTACTTC; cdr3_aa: CASSTHRGWETQYF
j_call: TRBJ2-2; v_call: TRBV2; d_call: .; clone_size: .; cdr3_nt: TGTGCCAGCAGTGGGCTAGCGTCCACCGGGGAGCTGTTTTTT; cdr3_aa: CASSGLASTGELFF
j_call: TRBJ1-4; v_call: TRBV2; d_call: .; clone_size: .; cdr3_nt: TGTGCCAGCACTAAGGGTCCTGAAAAACTGTTTTTT; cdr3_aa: CASTKGPEKLFF
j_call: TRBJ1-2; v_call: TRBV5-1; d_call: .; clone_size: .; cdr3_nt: TGCGCCAGCAGCTTGGGGGTTAGCAGGGAGGACTATGGCTACACCTTC; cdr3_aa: CASSLGVSREDYGYTF
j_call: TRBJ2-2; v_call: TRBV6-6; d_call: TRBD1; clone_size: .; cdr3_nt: TGTGCCAGCAGTTACGTCCAGGGGGAAGGCGGGGAGCTGTTTTTT; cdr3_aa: CASSYVQGEGGELFF
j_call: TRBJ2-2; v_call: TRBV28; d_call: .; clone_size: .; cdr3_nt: TGTGCCAGCAGGAATCTGGCAGGACTAAACACCGGGGAGCTGTTTTTT; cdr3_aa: CASRNLAGLNTGELFF
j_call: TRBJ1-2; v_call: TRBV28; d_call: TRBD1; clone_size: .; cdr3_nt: TGTGCCAGCAGCCAGACAGGGCGGAATGGCTACACCTTC; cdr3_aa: CASSQTGRNGYTF
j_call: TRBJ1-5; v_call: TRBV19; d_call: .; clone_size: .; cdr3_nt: TGTGCCAGTAGTATATGGTCAAGAGGGAGTGAGCCCCAGCATTTT; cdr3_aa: CASSIWSRGSEPQHF
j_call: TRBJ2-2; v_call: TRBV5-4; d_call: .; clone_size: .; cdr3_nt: TGTGCCAGCAGCTTAGAATCCCCCGGGGAGCTGTTTTTT; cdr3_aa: CASSLESPGELFF
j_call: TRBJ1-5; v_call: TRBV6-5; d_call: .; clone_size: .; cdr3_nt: TGTGCCAGCCAGCGGGCGGGGGGCGCATGGCAGCCCCAGCATTTT; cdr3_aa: CASQRAGGAWQPQHF
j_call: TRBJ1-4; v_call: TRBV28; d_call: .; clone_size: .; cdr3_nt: TGTGCCAGCGACACCGGGGACACCCCCGGGGGGACTCGGGAAAAACTGTTTTTT; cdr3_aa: CASDTGDTPGGTREKLFF
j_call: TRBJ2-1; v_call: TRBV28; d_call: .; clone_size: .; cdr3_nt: TGTGCCAGCACCCGTATAGCCCCTCCGGATGAGCAGTTCTTC; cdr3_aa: CASTRIAPPDEQFF
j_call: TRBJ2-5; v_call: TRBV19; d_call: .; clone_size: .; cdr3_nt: TGTGCCAGTAGTTTCGCCCAAGAGACCCAGTACTTC; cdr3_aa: CASSFAQETQYF
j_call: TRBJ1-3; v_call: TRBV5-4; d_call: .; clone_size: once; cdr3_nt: TGTGCCAGCAGCCCGGGCACCGAGGGGCGGGCTGGAAACACCATATATTTT; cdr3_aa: CASSPGTEGRAGNTIYF